A selection of T cell receptor beta chains follows, all from one sample in a study of early T cells in non-severe SARS-CoV-2 infection. One entry per CDR3 protein results from TCRdb running MiXCR on the 5' RACE reads. The sample records 64,000 or so distinct CDR3 sequences, 10% to 15% being singletons. This material consisted of whole blood, taken at baseline. These TCRs come from an adult who was a healthcare worker with PCR-confirmed SARS-CoV-2 infection or an uninfected control (not recorded which). Both conserved end residues are part of each CDR3. The D gene is left open where the match is weak.

V,D,J,CDR3
TRBV27,TRBD1,TRBJ1-6,CASSPGTGESPLHF
TRBV20-1,TRBD1,TRBJ1-2,CSARIGTGPKINYGYTF
TRBV4-3,-,TRBJ2-7,CASSQEDRIPIYEQYF
TRBV18,TRBD1,TRBJ1-1,CASSQGAGTANTEAFF
TRBV12-3/TRBV12-4,TRBD1,TRBJ2-1,CASSWGTGGYPSSYNEQFF
TRBV2,TRBD1,TRBJ1-2,CASSVGQIRNYGYTF
TRBV20-1,TRBD2,TRBJ2-1,CSARPPLAGYNEQFF
TRBV12-3/TRBV12-4,-,TRBJ1-5,CASSLVLRGGREPQHF
TRBV5-1,-,TRBJ2-7,CASSPGRSPSYEQYF
TRBV12-3/TRBV12-4,-,TRBJ2-7,CASSPGRGGRYEQYF
TRBV30,-,TRBJ1-1,CAWNRQAIQNTEAFF
TRBV5-1,-,TRBJ2-1,CASSLVDNEQFF
TRBV10-3,-,TRBJ1-1,CAISDPIQGRGTEAFF
TRBV6-2/TRBV6-3,TRBD2,TRBJ2-7,CASSSVSGITRSEQYF
TRBV20-1,-,TRBJ2-5,CSAGGGEETQYF
TRBV18,-,TRBJ1-4,CASSPLLSTNEKLFF
TRBV12-3/TRBV12-4,-,TRBJ1-2,CASSKQGRTQGYTF
TRBV25-1,-,TRBJ2-2,CASSGFTGIRPHTGELFF
TRBV27,-,TRBJ1-1,CASGSGEGGAEAFF
TRBV28,TRBD2,TRBJ2-7,CAIQERENREQYF
TRBV18,-,TRBJ2-7,CASSPAVLAAPRPYEQYF
TRBV20-1,TRBD2,TRBJ2-6,CSARTSGDSSGANVLTF
TRBV25-1,-,TRBJ1-3,CASRTSGHSSGNTIYF
TRBV29-1,TRBD1,TRBJ2-4,CSARQGAVNIQYF
TRBV20-1,-,TRBJ2-1,CSARDGINDYNEQFF
TRBV19,-,TRBJ2-1,CASSRTSREVHEQFF
TRBV20-1,TRBD2,TRBJ2-7,CSAGTSGNPSEQYF
TRBV20-1,-,TRBJ2-7,CSASSSSSVSQVPYEQYF
TRBV12-3/TRBV12-4,-,TRBJ2-2,CASSPGLPTTGELFF
TRBV20-1,TRBD1,TRBJ1-1,CSARVRGPNTEAFF
TRBV28,-,TRBJ2-2,CASRLRGELFF
TRBV7-7,-,TRBJ2-1,CASGGQGDEQFF
TRBV9,-,TRBJ2-2,CASSGDTGELFF
TRBV19,-,TRBJ1-4,CASSSEIATNEKLFF
TRBV12-3/TRBV12-4,-,TRBJ2-3,CASSITDTQYF
TRBV12-3/TRBV12-4,-,TRBJ2-1,CASGDSSSYNEQFF
TRBV13,-,TRBJ2-7,CASSSGSSYEQYF
TRBV28,-,TRBJ1-1,CASSSGRRGTEAFF
TRBV27,-,TRBJ1-3,CASARGTQGGGNTIYF
TRBV28,-,TRBJ2-7,CASSQGIVYEQYF
TRBV27,-,TRBJ2-3,CASSFGPRGGDTQYF